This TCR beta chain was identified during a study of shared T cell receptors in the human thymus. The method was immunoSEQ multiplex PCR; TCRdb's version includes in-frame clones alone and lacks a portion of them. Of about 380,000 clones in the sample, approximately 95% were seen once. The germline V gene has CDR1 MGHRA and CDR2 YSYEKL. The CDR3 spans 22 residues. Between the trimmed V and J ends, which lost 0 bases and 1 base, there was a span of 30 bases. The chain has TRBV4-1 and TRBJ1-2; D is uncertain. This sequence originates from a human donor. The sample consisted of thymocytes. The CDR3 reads CASSQDNTNSRVVKPLNYGYTF. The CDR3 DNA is TGCGCCAGCAGCCAAGACAACACAAACTCGAGGGTAGTAAAGCCACTTAACTATGGCTACACCTTC.